This entry lists 26 T cell receptor beta chains sequenced from one sample in a study of HIV-infected patients and healthy controls. Follow-up blood was drawn about 14 weeks, roughly three months, after antiretroviral therapy began. All unsorted peripheral T cells were captured because whole blood was used without fractionation. Reverse transcription used 450 to 650 ng RNA and constant-region primers for alpha and beta. Alpha and beta chain libraries were made separately by chain-specific third strand synthesis with multiplexing indices. MiXCR was run by TCRdb on the 5' RACE reads, yielding one entry per CDR3 protein. The data hold around 6,600 distinct CDR3 sequences, with 8% to 10% observed a single time. This material consisted of blood, taken during antiretroviral therapy. These receptors all come from an adult with HIV infection.

This clonotype came up many times. The chain uses TRBV27 and TRBJ2-1; a possible D gene is TRBD2 (5 bases). CDR3 length equals 15 residues. V was shortened by 2 bases and J by 7 bases, with 15 bases between the two germline ends. The V gene's germline CDR1 is MNHEY and CDR2 SMNVEV (reference sequence). The CDR3 DNA reads as TGTGCCAGCAGTTTACCCACGGGAAGTCGGAATGAGCAGTTCTTC. It specifies CASSLPTGSRNEQFF.

By share of the sample, this clonotype is medium-sized (0.01 to 0.1%). The rearrangement links TRBV6-5 to TRBJ2-1; D might be TRBD1 (5 bases). The ends were cut back, 4 bases at V and 0 bases at J, with 10 bases in the middle. Germline-derived CDR1 and CDR2 are MNHEY and SVGAGI. This CDR3 comprises 15 residues. The CDR3, as DNA: TGTGCCAGCAGTTCAGGACAACTCTCCTACAATGAGCAGTTCTTC. Amino acids: CASSSGQLSYNEQFF.

This clonotype was picked up a small number of times. The rearrangement uses TRBV6-1 and TRBJ2-2; TRBD1 or TRBD2 may be the D gene (5 bases each). With 10 bases removed from V and 8 bases from J, the gap between germline ends came to 17 bases. CDR3 length: 13 amino acids. Per the germline V gene, CDR1 is MNHNS and CDR2 is SASEGT. The CDR3: CATSPTAVGELFF. The CDR3 nucleotides read TGTGCCACCAGCCCGACAGCGGTTGGGGAGCTGTTTTTT.

The chain joins TRBV28 to TRBJ1-5; 10 positions agree with TRBD1. J was trimmed by 8 bases and V by 7 bases; bases with no gene match: 20. The CDR3 extends over 18 amino acids. Germline values: CDR1 MDHEN, CDR2 SYDVKM. The CDR3 reads CASTKSSGTGDATKPQHF. In nucleotides, the CDR3 is TGTGCCAGCACCAAAAGTTCCGGGACAGGGGACGCGACCAAGCCCCAGCATTTT.

This clonotype has at least ten counts. The chain has TRBV6-2 or TRBV6-3 and TRBJ1-5; a weak D match, TRBD1 (5 bases). V was cut by 7 bases and J by 0 bases, with 7 bases left in between. Germline CDR1 MNHEY, CDR2 SVGEGT. This CDR3 has 13 residues. The CDR3 DNA sequence: TGTGCCAGCAAGGACAATAGCAATCAGCCCCAGCATTTT. Protein product: CASKDNSNQPQHF.

This clonotype is classed as medium-sized (0.01 to 0.1%). CDR3 nucleotide sequence: TGTGCCAGCACTCCCGGGACAGGGATGTTACCTGAAGCTTTCTTT. Protein product: CASTPGTGMLPEAFF. This chain connects TRBV6-5 to TRBJ1-1; 9 bases line up with TRBD1. The CDR3 loop spans 15 amino acids. V gave up 7 bases and J gave up 6 bases; unmatched junction bases: 12. Germline V CDR1 and CDR2: MNHEY, SVGAGI.

Judged by abundance, this clonotype is large (0.1 to 1%). The chain couples TRBV27 to TRBJ1-3; D is possibly TRBD1 (6 bases). The CDR3 is 13 residues long. CDR1 and CDR2 (germline): MNHEY, SMNVEV (reference sequence). Trimming removed 6 bases from V and 4 bases from J, with 10 bases in between. CDR3 nucleotide sequence: TGTGCCAGCAGCGCCGGACAGGGAAACACCATATATTTT. Protein product: CASSAGQGNTIYF.

The chain couples TRBV6-2 or TRBV6-3 to TRBJ1-6; D remains ambiguous. The CDR3 has 13 residues. CDR1 and CDR2 from the germline V gene are MNHEY and SVGEGT. V shed 8 bases and J shed 8 bases, with 13 bases lying between them. CDR3 loop: CASRDSGDSPLHF. DNA of the CDR3: TGTGCCAGCCGAGACTCAGGCGATTCACCCCTCCACTTT.

This clonotype was recorded at least ten times. V is TRBV29-1 and J is TRBJ1-1, with no clear D. Trimming took off 5 bases at V and 1 base at J, with 11 bases between the two ends. The germline CDR1 and CDR2 sequences are SQVTM and ANQGSEA. The CDR3 extends over 13 amino acids. This chain's CDR3 is CSVRSPRNTEAFF. CDR3 bases: TGCAGCGTTCGGTCCCCGAGGAACACTGAAGCTTTCTTT. Complete variable domain (other parts from reference TRBV29-1 and TRBJ1-1): SAVISQKPSRDICQRGTSLTIQCQVDSQVTMMFWYRQQPGQSLTLIATANQGSEATYESGFVIDKFPISRPNLTFSTLTVSNMSPEDSSIYLCSVRSPRNTEAFFGQGTRLTVV.

This clonotype is judged medium-sized. The chain couples TRBV13 to TRBJ1-1, with D perhaps matching TRBD1 (5 bases). The V end was cut by 6 bases, the J end by 5 bases, with 16 bases between. CDR1 PRHDT and CDR2 FYEKMQ come from the germline V gene (reference sequence). The CDR3 spans 14 residues. CDR3 loop: CASSSDPGRTEAFF. DNA for the CDR3: TGTGCCAGCAGTTCTGACCCAGGGAGAACTGAAGCTTTCTTT.

This clonotype was recorded at least ten times. V is TRBV6-6 and J is TRBJ1-2; TRBD1 is a possible D gene (5 bases). The CDR3 runs to 14 residues. Germline lookup yields CDR1 MNHNY and CDR2 SVGAGI (reference sequence). Trimming took 0 bases from V and 8 from J, leaving 13 bases between them. The DNA of the CDR3 is TGTGCCAGCAGTTACTCGAACGGCAGGGACGGCTACACCTTC. As protein: CASSYSNGRDGYTF.

By sample share, this clonotype is medium-sized. The rearrangement links TRBV7-3 to TRBJ1-1, with 8 nucleotides matching TRBD1. The CDR3 has 15 amino acids. Germline V gene sequence: CDR1 SGHTA, CDR2 FQGTGA. The J segment lost 3 bases and the V segment lost 5 bases, leaving 8 bases of the junction unmatched. The CDR3 loop reads CASSPRQGSYTEAFF. CDR3 bases: TGTGCCAGCAGCCCCAGACAGGGGAGTTACACTGAAGCTTTCTTT. The full variable domain, with the rest looked up from reference TRBV7-3 and TRBJ1-1, is GAGVSQTPSNKVTEKGKYVELRCDPISGHTALYWYRQSLGQGPEFLIYFQGTGAADDSGLPNDRFFAVRPEGSVSTLKIQRTERGDSAVYLCASSPRQGSYTEAFFGQGTRLTVV.

The genes are TRBV7-2 and TRBJ1-1; TRBD1 might be the D (5 bases). Germline lookup yields CDR1 SGHTA and CDR2 FQGNSA. The length of the CDR3 is 15 residues. V was trimmed by 1 base and J by 4 bases, leaving 13 bases between them. The CDR3 DNA reads as TGTGCCAGCAGCTTAGACAGGCCTCTGATCACTGAAGCTTTCTTT. Amino acid sequence: CASSLDRPLITEAFF.

This clonotype was recorded many times. The chain uses TRBV18 and TRBJ1-3; D unresolved. The CDR3 extends over 14 amino acids. Trimming took 5 bases from V and 7 from J, leaving 15 bases between them. Germline V gives CDR1 KGHSH, CDR2 LQKENI. The chain's CDR3 is CASSTPQKLNTIYF. As DNA, the CDR3 is TGTGCCAGCTCAACCCCACAGAAGCTCAACACCATATATTTT.

This clonotype has ten or more counts. This rearrangement joins TRBV9 to TRBJ2-1; weak D call: TRBD2 (6 bases). The CDR3 has 12 residues. V shed 0 bases and J shed 8 bases, with 6 bases lying between them. Per germline, CDR1 SGDLS and CDR2 YYNGEE. The CDR3 sequence: CASSVGGDEQFF. The CDR3 coding sequence is TGTGCCAGCAGCGTAGGGGGGGATGAGCAGTTCTTC. Full variable domain (outside the CDR3, taken from reference TRBV9 and TRBJ2-1): DSGVTQTPKHLITATGQRVTLRCSPRSGDLSVYWYQQSLDQGLQFLIQYYNGEERAKGNILERFSAQQFPDLHSELNLSSLELGDSALYFCASSVGGDEQFFGPGTRLTVL.

CDR3 in amino acids: CASSETRSLAGGEQFF. For the CDR3, the DNA is TGTGCCAGCAGTGAAACTCGGTCACTAGCGGGAGGCGAGCAGTTCTTC. V is TRBV2 and J is TRBJ2-1; 12 bases align to TRBD2. Per the germline V gene, CDR1 is SNHLY and CDR2 is FYNNEI. The J segment lost 10 bases and the V segment lost 2 bases, leaving 9 bases of the junction unmatched. The CDR3 loop spans 16 amino acids.

This clonotype was found many times. The chain has TRBV20-1 and TRBJ1-2; D unresolved. V lost 3 bases to trimming and J lost 4 bases, with 12 bases between them. The CDR3 runs 13 residues. Germline V gene data show CDR1 as DFQATT and CDR2 as SNEGSKA (reference sequence). CDR3 DNA sequence: TGCAGTGCTAGGCCAGAATCAGGCTATGGCTACACCTTC. Its protein product is CSARPESGYGYTF.

The rearrangement uses TRBV4-3 and TRBJ2-7, with 9 bases lining up with TRBD1. J was trimmed by 3 bases and V by 1 base; bases with no gene match: 4. Germline CDR1 LGHNA, CDR2 YSLEER. The CDR3 contains 15 residues. CDR3 DNA sequence: TGCGCCAGCAGCCAAGCGGGGACAGGGTACTACGAGCAGTACTTC. It yields the protein CASSQAGTGYYEQYF.

The chain carries TRBV6-5 and TRBJ2-2, with D perhaps TRBD1 (6 bases). Trimming took 2 bases from V and 6 from J, leaving 10 bases between them. This CDR3 spans 14 amino acids. CDR1 is MNHEY and CDR2 is SVGAGI in the germline V gene. CDR3 sequence (DNA): TGTGCCAGCAGTTACAGAGGGACATCCGGGGAGCTGTTTTTT. Its protein is CASSYRGTSGELFF.

This clonotype came up a few times. The rearrangement links TRBV11-2 to TRBJ2-3; 8 nucleotides match TRBD1. The V gene end was trimmed by 4 bases and the J gene end by 6 bases; junction bases not matched to a gene: 12. The CDR3 loop spans 16 amino acids. CDR1 and CDR2 from the germline V gene are SGHAT and FQNNGV. The CDR3 region has the DNA TGTGCCAGCAGCTCCCTGGGGGACAGGCTGCGGGATACGCAGTATTTT. This gives the protein CASSSLGDRLRDTQYF. The full variable domain, in which reference TRBV11-2 and TRBJ2-3 provide the parts outside the CDR3, is EAGVAQSPRYKIIEKRQSVAFWCNPISGHATLYWYQQILGQGPKLLIQFQNNGVVDDSQLPKDRFSAERLKGVDSTLKIQPAKLEDSAVYLCASSSLGDRLRDTQYFGPGTRLTVL.

This clonotype has ten or more counts. The chain is built from TRBV2 and TRBJ1-5, with 7 bases aligning to TRBD1. V dropped 4 bases and J dropped 7; count of bases not matched to a gene: 7. The germline V gene encodes CDR1 SNHLY and CDR2 FYNNEI. This CDR3 has 14 residues. The CDR3: CASSGLGGQQPQHF. DNA for the CDR3: TGTGCCAGCAGTGGTTTAGGGGGCCAGCAGCCCCAGCATTTT.

The chain joins TRBV9 to TRBJ1-3; D is perhaps TRBD1 (5 bases). Germline V gene sequence: CDR1 SGDLS, CDR2 YYNGEE. CDR3 length equals 19 residues. The V gene lost 3 bases and the J gene lost 0 bases, with 22 bases spanning the gap. CDR3 residues: CASSAGGFGTNDSGNTIYF. CDR3 bases: TGTGCCAGCAGCGCAGGTGGTTTTGGGACGAACGACTCTGGAAACACCATATATTTT.

This clonotype is labeled medium-sized. Its ends do not fully match the called genes, so a read error is possible. The rearrangement links TRBV9 to TRBJ1-2; 8 nucleotides agree with TRBD1. This CDR3 has 14 residues. CDR1 SGDLS and CDR2 YYNGEE come from the germline V gene. The CDR3, as DNA: TGTGCCACCAGCACCAGGGGGCGAGTTGATGGCTACACCTTC. Translation: CATSTRGRVDGYTF.

This clonotype was found many times. V gene TRBV6-2 or TRBV6-3 combines with J gene TRBJ2-3, with 9 bases that match TRBD2. Per the germline V gene, CDR1 is MNHEY and CDR2 is SVGEGT. V shed 0 bases and J 0 bases; nucleotides not matched to a gene: 10. The CDR3 is 19 residues long. The CDR3 sequence is CASSYSSGGSLSSTDTQYF. CDR3 DNA sequence: TGTGCCAGCAGTTACTCTAGCGGGGGTTCTCTCTCTAGCACAGATACGCAGTATTTT.

This clonotype is medium-sized. The CDR3 sequence is CASKQEGITYNEQFF. The CDR3 DNA is TGTGCCAGCAAGCAGGAGGGGATTACCTACAATGAGCAGTTCTTC. This chain connects TRBV27 to TRBJ2-1; D possibly corresponds to TRBD2 (6 bases). V was trimmed by 7 bases and J by 2 bases, leaving 15 bases between them. The CDR3 contains 15 residues. Germline lookup yields CDR1 MNHEY and CDR2 SMNVEV (reference sequence).

This clonotype is labeled medium-sized (0.01 to 0.1%). The gene calls are TRBV5-1 and TRBJ1-1, with D maybe TRBD1 (5 bases). Per the germline V gene, CDR1 is SGHRS and CDR2 is YFSETQ. The ends were cut back, 4 bases at V and 1 base at J, with 14 bases in the middle. The CDR3 totals 15 residues. The CDR3 DNA reads TGCGCCAGCAGCCTGGGCTCCGGGGCGAACACTGAAGCTTTCTTT. Amino acids: CASSLGSGANTEAFF.